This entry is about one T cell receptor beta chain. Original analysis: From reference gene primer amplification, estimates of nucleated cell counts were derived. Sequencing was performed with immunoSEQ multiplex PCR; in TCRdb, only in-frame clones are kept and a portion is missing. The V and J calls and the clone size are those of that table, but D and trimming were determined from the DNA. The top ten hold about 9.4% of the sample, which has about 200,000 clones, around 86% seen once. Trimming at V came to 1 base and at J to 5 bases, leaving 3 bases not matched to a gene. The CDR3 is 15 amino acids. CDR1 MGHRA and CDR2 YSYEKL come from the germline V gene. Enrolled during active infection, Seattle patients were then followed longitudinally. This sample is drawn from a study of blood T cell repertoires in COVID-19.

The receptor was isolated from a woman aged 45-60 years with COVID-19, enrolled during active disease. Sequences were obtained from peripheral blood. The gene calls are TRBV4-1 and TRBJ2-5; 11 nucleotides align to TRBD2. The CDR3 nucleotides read TGCGCCAGCAGCCAAGTGACTAGCGGGGAGGAGACCCAGTACTTC. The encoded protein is CASSQVTSGEETQYF.